A single sample is the source of the 17 T cell receptor beta chains below, sequenced in a study of beta chain features in type 1 diabetes. Sequenced material consisted of expressed TCRB transcripts (all of the isolated RNA was reverse transcribed). Sequencing used immunoSEQ multiplex PCR; TCRdb keeps in-frame clones, though not all of them. The sample lists 300,000 to 400,000 clones, around an eighth occurring once. Sequences were obtained from naive CD4+ T cells from blood. The origin of the receptors is a man younger than 30 in good health.

The gene calls are TRBV5-4 and TRBJ1-1; TRBD1 agrees at 11 bases. CDR3 size: 15 residues. V shed 4 bases and J 4 bases; nucleotides not matched to a gene: 6. Germline V gene data show CDR1 as SGHNT and CDR2 as YYREEE (reference sequence). This CDR3 reads CASSPGTGGFTEAFF. Here the CDR3 DNA reads TGTGCCAGCAGCCCTGGGACAGGGGGTTTCACTGAAGCTTTCTTT.

This chain connects TRBV5-4 to TRBJ2-6, with TRBD1 matching 9 bases. J lost 2 bases, V lost 4 bases, and 10 bases had no gene match. This CDR3 has 18 amino acids. Germline V gene data show CDR1 as SGHNT and CDR2 as YYREEE (reference sequence). CDR3 loop: CASSRDRERRAGANVLTF. In DNA, the CDR3 is TGTGCCAGCAGCCGGGACAGGGAAAGGCGCGCTGGGGCCAACGTCCTGACTTTC.

This chain uses TRBV9 with TRBJ2-1; D unclear. Trimming left V 5 bases short and J 6 bases short, with 15 bases between. This CDR3 is built from 14 residues. Germline V CDR1 and CDR2: SGDLS, YYNGEE. Written as DNA, the CDR3 is TGTGCCAGCAGTCTTCTCGCGTCCCTCAATGAGCAGTTCTTC. It yields the protein CASSLLASLNEQFF.

This chain uses TRBV7-6 with TRBJ2-1; 11 bases fit TRBD2. V trimming: 6 bases; J trimming: 6 bases; junction bases outside the gene matches: 7. This CDR3 contains 15 residues. Germline V gene lookup returns CDR1 SGHVS and CDR2 FNYEAQ. CDR3 amino acids: CASRRTSGRSNEQFF. In DNA, the CDR3 is TGTGCCAGCAGACGCACTAGCGGGAGATCCAATGAGCAGTTCTTC. The variable domain in full, with the rest retrieved from reference TRBV7-6 and TRBJ2-1, is GAGVSQSPRYKVTKRGQDVALRCDPISGHVSLYWYRQALGQGPEFLTYFNYEAQQDKSGLPNDRFSAERPEGSISTLTIQRTEQRDSAMYRCASRRTSGRSNEQFFGPGTRLTVL.

This clone was seen more than once but under ten times. V and J are TRBV7-3 and TRBJ1-2; the D is unclear. CDR1 and CDR2 from the germline V gene are SGHTA and FQGTGA. This CDR3 has 13 residues. Trimming took 4 bases from V and 4 from J, leaving 10 bases between them. CDR3 protein: CASSYQAGYGYTF. DNA for the CDR3: TGTGCCAGCAGCTATCAAGCAGGCTATGGCTACACCTTC.

This clone came up a few times. This rearrangement joins TRBV19 to TRBJ1-2, with 11 bases that match TRBD1. V lost 11 bases, J lost 3 bases, and 11 bases stayed unmatched. Germline V lookup: CDR1 LNHDA, CDR2 SQIVND (reference sequence). The CDR3 consists of 15 residues. The CDR3 reads CASRNGDRGDYGYTF. For the CDR3, the DNA is TGTGCCTCAAGGAATGGGGACAGGGGGGACTATGGCTACACCTTC.

This clone was recorded a few times. This sequence joins TRBV19 and TRBJ1-5; possible D gene TRBD1, 5 bases. Trimming shortened V by 4 bases and J by 3 bases, and 10 bases separated the two germline ends. The CDR3 extends over 14 amino acids. Germline values: CDR1 LNHDA, CDR2 SQIVND (reference sequence). CDR3 sequence reads: CASSTDSLNQPQHF. As DNA, the CDR3 is TGTGCCAGTAGTACCGACAGCCTCAATCAGCCCCAGCATTTT.

V usage is TRBV6-5 and J usage is TRBJ2-1; D might be TRBD2 (6 bases). In germline, CDR1 is MNHEY, CDR2 SVGAGI. CDR3 size: 14 residues. Trimming removed 5 bases from V and 5 bases from J, with 13 bases in between. The CDR3 loop reads CASSASGSHNEQFF. Written as DNA, the CDR3 is TGTGCCAGCAGTGCATCCGGGAGTCACAATGAGCAGTTCTTC.

This clone was seen a few times. J is TRBJ2-6 and V is TRBV18, with TRBD1 matching 9 bases. Germline V CDR1 and CDR2: KGHSH, LQKENI. After removal of 3 bases from V and 0 bases from J, the junction contained 3 bases not matched to a gene. There are 17 residues in the CDR3. The CDR3 nucleotides read TGTGCCAGCTCACCGGGACAGGGTGCCTCTGGGGCCAACGTCCTGACTTTC. The encoded protein is CASSPGQGASGANVLTF.

The chain has TRBV19 and TRBJ2-5, with D tentatively TRBD1 (6 bases). CDR3 length equals 14 residues. V was cut by 5 bases and J by 3 bases, with 13 bases left in between. CDR1 and CDR2 (germline): LNHDA, SQIVND (reference sequence). The CDR3 DNA follows: TGTGCCAGTAGTCTCCCCAACAGGGAAGAGACCCAGTACTTC. Amino acids: CASSLPNREETQYF.

This clone was recorded a few times. DNA for the CDR3: TGCGCCAGCAGCCAAACTAGCGGGAGGGTCAATGAGCAGTTCTTC. It translates to CASSQTSGRVNEQFF. The chain carries TRBV4-3 and TRBJ2-1, with 13 positions matching TRBD2. Germline V lookup: CDR1 LGHNA, CDR2 YSLEER. The CDR3 sequence is 15 residues long. V gave up 2 bases and J gave up 6 bases; unmatched junction bases: 1.

This sequence joins TRBV6-6 and TRBJ2-1; D gene uncertain. Trimming took 6 bases from V and 4 from J, leaving 4 bases between them. Germline V gene data show CDR1 as MNHNY and CDR2 as SVGAGI (reference sequence). The CDR3 sequence is 11 residues long. CDR3 sequence: CASSLYNEQFF. The CDR3 nucleotides are TGTGCCAGCAGCCTATACAATGAGCAGTTCTTC.

The chain joins TRBV2 to TRBJ2-2, with D uncertain. V lost 2 bases and J 6 bases, leaving 7 bases between the germline ends. The CDR3 spans 13 residues. In germline, CDR1 is SNHLY, CDR2 FYNNEI. The CDR3 region is CASSENLAGELFF. CDR3 sequence (DNA): TGTGCCAGCAGTGAAAATCTAGCCGGGGAGCTGTTTTTT.

The chain has TRBV5-1 and TRBJ2-3; perhaps TRBD1 as D (6 bases). The ends were cut back, 1 base at V and 4 bases at J, with 13 bases in the middle. The germline V gene encodes CDR1 SGHRS and CDR2 YFSETQ. The CDR3 spans 15 residues. The CDR3, as DNA: TGCGCCAGCAGCTTGCGGGGACATGTCGCAGATACGCAGTATTTT. Its protein product is CASSLRGHVADTQYF.

This chain links TRBV11-3 with TRBJ2-2; D is possibly TRBD1 (6 bases). The CDR3 is 14 residues long. Trimming removed 3 bases at V and 5 bases at J, with 10 bases between. Per the germline V gene, CDR1 is SGHNT and CDR2 is YENEEA. CDR3 in DNA: TGTGCCAGCAGCTTGGACAGTTTGACCGGGGAGCTGTTTTTT. Protein sequence: CASSLDSLTGELFF. Full variable domain (missing parts from reference TRBV11-3 and TRBJ2-2): EAGVVQSPRYKIIEKKQPVAFWCNPISGHNTLYWYLQNLGQGPELLIRYENEEAVDDSQLPKDRFSAERLKGVDSTLKIQPAELGDSAVYLCASSLDSLTGELFFGEGSRLTVL.

This clone has a handful of counts. The gene calls are TRBV30 and TRBJ2-7; TRBD2 agrees at 7 bases. The CDR3 length is 13 residues. Losses at the gene ends were 0 bases for V and 3 bases for J; bases not matched to a gene: 2. Germline V gene sequence: CDR1 GTSNPN, CDR2 SVGIG (reference sequence). CDR3 DNA: TGTGCCTGGAGTGTACTAGCGTACTACGAGCAGTACTTC. Protein sequence: CAWSVLAYYEQYF.

This rearrangement joins TRBV6-6 to TRBJ1-6; 9 nucleotides line up with TRBD1. CDR3 length: 15 residues. After removal of 2 bases from V and 7 bases from J, the junction contained 3 bases not matched to a gene. The germline gives CDR1 MNHNY, CDR2 SVGAGI (reference sequence). The CDR3 protein is CASSYGTGRNSPLHF. The CDR3 bases are TGTGCCAGCAGTTACGGGACAGGGCGAAATTCACCCCTCCACTTT.